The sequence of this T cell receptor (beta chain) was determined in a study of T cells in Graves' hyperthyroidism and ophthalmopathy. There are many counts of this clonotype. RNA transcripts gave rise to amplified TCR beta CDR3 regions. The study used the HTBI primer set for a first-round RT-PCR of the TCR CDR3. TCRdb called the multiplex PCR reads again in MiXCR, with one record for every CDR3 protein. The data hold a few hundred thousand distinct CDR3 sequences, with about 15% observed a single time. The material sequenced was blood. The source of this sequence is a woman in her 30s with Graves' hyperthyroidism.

The CDR3 DNA reads TGTGCCAGCAGGCCCCGACAGGGAAGCTCCTACGAGCAGTACTTC. Amino acid sequence: CASRPRQGSSYEQYF. The chain joins TRBV7-6 to TRBJ2-7; the match to TRBD1 covers 7 bases. CDR1 is SGHVS and CDR2 is FNYEAQ in the germline V gene. This CDR3 spans 15 amino acids. V dropped 6 bases and J dropped 0; count of bases not matched to a gene: 8.